The clone carrying this T cell receptor beta chain was counted a few times. Its antigen is unidentified. Looked up from germline, CDR1 is SGHDN and CDR2 is FVKESK. The CDR3 is 16 residues long. Trimming stripped 4 bases from V and 3 bases from J, with 19 bases between. The TCRbeta library was prepared with unique molecular identifiers. Using its own MiXCR run on the PCR reads, TCRdb lists one record per CDR3 protein. The table lists roughly 66,000 distinct CDR3 sequences, just under 5% of them singletons. This sample is drawn from a study of T-cell reconstitution after alpha-beta-depleted transplantation in children. Overall study findings and caveats: Where some patients showed high TCRbeta diversity at day 60, it came from recipient T cells and thymic progenitors that had survived. T-cell numbers and diversity one year post-transplant derived largely from freshly generated T cells. Expanded clones from the graft, numbering several hundred, reportedly supplied alpha-beta T cells about two months after transplant.

This receptor was obtained from a boy under two years old who had a stem cell transplant for acute myeloid leukemia, so the T cells may come from the graft donor. The V and J genes are TRBV14 and TRBJ2-7; a possible D gene is TRBD2 (6 bases). Sequenced material: PBMCs, mostly from graft donor cells, taken 180 days after TCRalphabeta/CD19-depleted stem cell transplant. In DNA form, the CDR3 reads TGTGCCAGCAGCCCGGATGGGTGGAGGGGCAACTACGAGCAGTACTTC. Translating gives CASSPDGWRGNYEQYF.